The 9 T cell receptor beta chains presented below share a single source sample, sequenced in a study of monozygotic twins with inflammatory bowel disease. Reprocessing the 5' RACE reads, TCRdb reports a single entry for every CDR3 protein and omits DNA. This sample's table reports approximately 400,000 distinct CDR3 sequences. Sequenced input: blood. Every receptor here comes from a human donor with ulcerative colitis or Crohn's disease, or a healthy co-twin of an affected twin (not recorded which).

The gene calls are TRBV28 and TRBJ2-7. The CDR3 spans 11 residues. In germline, CDR1 is MDHEN, CDR2 SYDVKM. The CDR3 here is CASRVSLEQYF.

The chain uses TRBV6-1 and TRBJ1-3; TCRdb's D gene call, TRBD1, goes unchecked for lack of DNA. Germline V gene sequence: CDR1 MNHNS, CDR2 SASEGT. The CDR3 consists of 16 residues. The CDR3 region is CASSEGTTGARNTIYF.

The V call is TRBV7-9, the J call TRBJ2-7; the TCRdb D gene call, TRBD1, has no DNA to confirm it. The CDR3 runs to 15 residues. Germline CDR1 SEHNR, CDR2 FQNEAQ (reference sequence). Here the CDR3 reads CASSFDSPSSYEQYF.

The CDR3 is CSASMGQGVRQPQHF. The V gene is TRBV20-1, the J gene TRBJ1-5; the TCRdb D gene call, TRBD1, has no DNA to confirm it. Germline-derived CDR1 and CDR2 are DFQATT and SNEGSKA (reference sequence). This CDR3 comprises 15 residues.

The chain recombines TRBV27 with TRBJ1-3. This CDR3 spans 13 amino acids. CDR1 MNHEY and CDR2 SMNVEV come from the germline V gene (reference sequence). The CDR3 sequence is CASSQTRGNTIYF.

The chain couples TRBV11-3 to TRBJ2-7; there is no DNA to check the TCRdb D call of TRBD1. The CDR3 runs to 14 residues. Germline lookup yields CDR1 SGHNT and CDR2 YENEEA. The CDR3: CASSIGQGDHEQYF.

The genes are TRBV5-1 and TRBJ2-1; lacking DNA, the TRBD1 call made by TCRdb goes unchecked. The germline V gene has CDR1 SGHRS and CDR2 YFSETQ. The CDR3 length is 15 residues. CDR3: CASSLAGQGGGEQFF.

The rearrangement uses TRBV12-3 or TRBV12-4 and TRBJ1-4; no DNA is available, so the TRBD1 call from TCRdb remains unchecked. The CDR3 loop spans 14 amino acids. The CDR3 is CASSPDRGSEKLFF.

The V and J genes are TRBV16 and TRBJ2-7. The germline V gene encodes CDR1 KGHSY and CDR2 FQNENV. The CDR3 is made up of 14 amino acids. This chain's CDR3 is CASSQSYGSYEQYF.